This T cell receptor (beta chain) was recorded in a study of T cells in Graves' hyperthyroidism and ophthalmopathy. This clonotype appeared many times. From RNA transcripts, TCR beta CDR3 regions were amplified. The HTBI primer set served for first-round RT-PCR of the TCR CDR3. TCRdb re-called the multiplex PCR reads through MiXCR, storing one row per CDR3 protein. Of under 450,000 distinct CDR3 sequences detected, about 13% appear once; the ten largest clones hold about a fifth. With 6 bases clipped from V and 6 bases from J, the junction kept 4 bases outside the gene matches. In germline, CDR1 is DFQATT, CDR2 SNEGSKA (reference sequence). The CDR3 consists of 12 residues.

The receptor was isolated from a man aged 30-40 years with Graves' hyperthyroidism that later progressed to Graves' ophthalmopathy. Sequenced sample: blood. V is TRBV20-1 and J is TRBJ2-3, with TRBD2 identical over 9 bases. The CDR3 sequence: CSAHAGGDTQYF. CDR3 coding DNA: TGCAGTGCCCACGCGGGGGGGGATACGCAGTATTTT.